These 27 T cell receptor beta chains were sequenced from one sample in a study of blood T cell repertoires in COVID-19. Profiled with immunoSEQ multiplex PCR; TCRdb holds only in-frame clones, not every one. The sample lists some 170,000 clones, more than 85% occurring once. Sequencing used PBMCs or T cells enriched from blood (not recorded which). These receptor sequences come from a human donor with acute COVID-19. The donor label of this sample is uncertain.

The chain couples TRBV9 to TRBJ2-5; no firm D call. The CDR3 spans 15 residues. The V gene lost 0 bases and the J gene lost 2 bases, with 11 bases spanning the gap. The germline gives CDR1 SGDLS, CDR2 YYNGEE. The CDR3 protein is CASSVGSGVQETQYF. DNA of the CDR3: TGTGCCAGCAGCGTAGGCAGTGGTGTTCAAGAGACCCAGTACTTC.

This clone was seen at least ten times. This rearrangement joins TRBV28 to TRBJ2-3; 14 bases match TRBD2. J was trimmed by 4 bases and V by 3 bases; bases with no gene match: 6. The V gene's germline CDR1 is MDHEN and CDR2 SYDVKM. The CDR3 is 17 amino acids. The CDR3 loop is CASSFTGTSGGADTQYF. The CDR3 bases are TGTGCCAGCAGTTTCACGGGGACTAGCGGGGGAGCAGATACGCAGTATTTT.

This clone was observed a single time. The CDR3 DNA reads TGTGCCATCAGGGGGACTGAGGGAGAGACCCAGTACTTC. Translation: CAIRGTEGETQYF. The chain has TRBV10-3 and TRBJ2-5; D may be TRBD2 (6 bases). Trimming stripped 6 bases from V and 4 bases from J, with 12 bases between. This CDR3 contains 13 residues. Germline CDR1 reads ENHRY; CDR2 reads SYGVKD.

The CDR3 reads CASSQASGYTGELFF. The CDR3, as DNA: TGCGCCAGCAGCCAAGCTAGCGGGTACACCGGGGAGCTGTTTTTT. V gene TRBV4-3 combines with J gene TRBJ2-2, with 8 positions matching TRBD2. Germline V gene data show CDR1 as LGHNA and CDR2 as YSLEER. Unmatched junction bases numbered 1, after V lost 1 base and J lost 3 bases. The CDR3 is made up of 15 amino acids.

V usage is TRBV7-9 and J usage is TRBJ1-2; D is unresolved. Between the trimmed V and J ends, which lost 1 base and 4 bases, there was a span of 4 bases. Germline V CDR1 and CDR2: SEHNR, FQNEAQ (reference sequence). The CDR3 is 12 residues long. DNA of the CDR3: TGTGCCAGCAGCTTAGGGCTCTATGGCTACACCTTC. Translation gives CASSLGLYGYTF.

V gene TRBV5-1 combines with J gene TRBJ2-5; D is possibly TRBD1 (5 bases). This CDR3 contains 13 residues. The V gene lost 4 bases and the J gene lost 2 bases, with 9 bases spanning the gap. Germline CDR1 and CDR2: SGHRS and YFSETQ. CDR3 DNA sequence: TGCGCCAGCAGCCCACAGGATCAAGAGACCCAGTACTTC. Its translation is CASSPQDQETQYF.

The CDR3 sequence is CATSDGGGRSSGELFF. CDR3 coding DNA: TGTGCCACCAGTGACGGGGGGGGCCGGTCCAGCGGGGAGCTGTTTTTT. The chain combines TRBV24-1 with TRBJ2-2; TRBD2 aligns across 8 bases. J lost 7 bases, V lost 4 bases, and 10 bases had no gene match. Per germline, CDR1 KGHDR and CDR2 SFDVKD. The length of the CDR3 is 16 residues.

This clone was counted a single time. The genes are TRBV19 and TRBJ1-5; D perhaps matches TRBD1 (5 bases). Germline lookup yields CDR1 LNHDA and CDR2 SQIVND (reference sequence). This CDR3 has 17 amino acids. Trimming took 1 base from V and 0 from J, leaving 13 bases between them. CDR3 amino acids: CASSIGWRGGSNQPQHF. DNA of the CDR3: TGTGCCAGTAGTATAGGGTGGAGGGGAGGTAGCAATCAGCCCCAGCATTTT.

This chain uses TRBV15 with TRBJ1-4; D is uncertain. Germline assignment: CDR1 LNHNV and CDR2 YYDKDF (reference sequence). This CDR3 region has 12 residues. V gave up 6 bases and J gave up 8 bases, with 10 bases separating them. As DNA, the CDR3 is TGTGCCACCAGTCTGGGAGGGGAAAAACTGTTTTTT. This sequence encodes CATSLGGEKLFF.

The J gene is TRBJ2-3, the V gene TRBV18, with D maybe TRBD1 (5 bases). CDR3 length: 14 amino acids. Trimming removed 6 bases at V and 1 base at J, with 11 bases between. The germline CDR1 and CDR2 sequences are KGHSH and LQKENI. CDR3 protein: CASSPRVGTDTQYF. The CDR3 region has the DNA TGTGCCAGCTCCCCCAGGGTAGGCACAGATACGCAGTATTTT.

This clone was seen only once. The chain recombines TRBV10-1 with TRBJ2-3; TRBD2 aligns across 11 bases. CDR1 is WNHNN, CDR2 SYGVQD, per germline (reference sequence). The CDR3 is 17 amino acids. The ends lost 3 bases at V and 8 bases at J; junction bases unmatched: 13. The CDR3 region has the DNA TGCGCCAGCAGTGACGGTCGGGGACTAGCGGTCGGGGGTACGCAGTATTTT. Translation gives CASSDGRGLAVGGTQYF.

The chain is built from TRBV10-3 and TRBJ1-2; D may be TRBD1 (5 bases). CDR1 is ENHRY and CDR2 is SYGVKD in the germline V gene. The V end lost 6 bases, the J end lost 3 bases, and 8 bases lay between the germline ends. The CDR3 is made up of 12 amino acids. Here the CDR3 DNA reads TGTGCCATCAGGGAGACAGACTATGGCTACACCTTC. Amino acid sequence: CAIRETDYGYTF.

A note on this clone: Other nucleotide sequences in the sample specify the same CDR3. The V and J genes are TRBV3-1 (or the pseudogene TRBV3-2) and TRBJ2-7, with 9 bases that match TRBD2. V lost 3 bases, J lost 0 bases, and 6 bases stayed unmatched. Germline V CDR1 and CDR2: LGHDT, YNNKEL (reference sequence). The CDR3 extends over 16 amino acids. CDR3 sequence (DNA): TGTGCCAGCAGCCAGGGCGGGGGGGGTAGCTCCTACGAGCAGTACTTC. Amino acids: CASSQGGGGSSYEQYF.

The rearrangement uses TRBV7-9 and TRBJ1-2, with D tentatively TRBD1 (5 bases). Germline V lookup: CDR1 SEHNR, CDR2 FQNEAQ (reference sequence). The V end was cut by 2 bases, the J end by 4 bases, with 17 bases between. The CDR3 sequence is 16 residues long. This chain's CDR3 is CASSLKGPGEAYGYTF. The CDR3 nucleotides read TGTGCCAGCAGCTTAAAGGGGCCTGGTGAGGCCTATGGCTACACCTTC.

As concerns this clone: The identical CDR3 is also encoded by other nucleotide sequences in the sample. The V gene is TRBV5-1, the J gene TRBJ1-1, with D maybe TRBD1 (5 bases). V was trimmed by 0 bases and J by 0 bases, leaving 12 bases between them. CDR1 and CDR2 from the germline V gene are SGHRS and YFSETQ. CDR3 size: 16 residues. CDR3 residues: CASSLVGGRMNTEAFF. Here the CDR3 DNA reads TGCGCCAGCAGCTTGGTCGGGGGACGCATGAACACTGAAGCTTTCTTT.

The V and J genes are TRBV5-6 and TRBJ2-1; perhaps TRBD2 as D (6 bases). V was shortened by 6 bases and J by 4 bases, with 17 bases between the two germline ends. The germline gives CDR1 SGHDT, CDR2 YYEEEE. The CDR3 has 15 amino acids. CDR3 region: CASTPADYWYNEQFF. The CDR3 DNA is TGTGCCAGCACCCCGGCGGACTATTGGTACAATGAGCAGTTCTTC.

CDR3 amino acids: CASSYSFGTLSRGPTGELFF. As DNA, the CDR3 is TGTGCCAGCAGTTACTCTTTCGGGACATTGTCCAGGGGGCCCACCGGGGAGCTGTTTTTT. The chain carries TRBV6-2 or TRBV6-3 and TRBJ2-2; 8 bases fit TRBD1. CDR1 MNHEY and CDR2 SVGEGT come from the germline V gene. Unmatched junction bases numbered 16, after V lost 0 bases and J lost 4 bases. The CDR3 covers 20 residues.

J is TRBJ2-7 and V is TRBV7-2; 9 nucleotides align to TRBD2. CDR3 length equals 15 residues. Germline CDR1 reads SGHTA; CDR2 reads FQGNSA. V shed 3 bases, J shed 3 bases, and the junction held 6 bases outside the gene matches. The CDR3: CASSFAGGTYYEQYF. For the CDR3, the DNA is TGTGCCAGCAGCTTTGCGGGGGGGACCTACTACGAGCAGTACTTC.

This chain links TRBV7-2 with TRBJ2-1; 12 bases line up with TRBD2. V gave up 7 bases and J gave up 10 bases; unmatched junction bases: 14. The CDR3 length is 16 residues. Germline V gene data show CDR1 as SGHTA and CDR2 as FQGNSA. DNA for the CDR3: TGTGCCAGCACCTTTCGACTAGCGGGGGCTCCCGGGGAGCAGTTCTTC. It codes for CASTFRLAGAPGEQFF.

J is TRBJ1-2 and V is TRBV27, with 9 bases aligning to TRBD1. With V trimmed by 2 bases and J by 8 bases, 15 bases remained unmatched. The CDR3 is made up of 17 amino acids. Germline V gene data show CDR1 as MNHEY and CDR2 as SMNVEV (reference sequence). The CDR3 region is CASSLVLGQGKKSGYTF. The CDR3 DNA reads as TGTGCCAGCAGTTTAGTCTTAGGACAGGGGAAAAAATCCGGCTACACCTTC.

This chain uses TRBV7-3 with TRBJ2-7, with D possibly being TRBD1 (6 bases). CDR1 and CDR2 from the germline V gene are SGHTA and FQGTGA. Trimming stripped 2 bases from V and 5 bases from J, with 10 bases between. CDR3 length equals 13 residues. CDR3 DNA sequence: TGTGCCAGCAGCTTATTGGGGGCTCACGAGCAGTACTTC. Translation: CASSLLGAHEQYF.

The chain is built from TRBV7-9 and TRBJ1-1; D unclear. Germline CDR1 reads SEHNR; CDR2 reads FQNEAQ (reference sequence). V was trimmed by 5 bases and J by 0 bases, leaving 16 bases between them. The CDR3 consists of 16 residues. The CDR3 DNA reads as TGTGCCAGCAGCGCTGGGTTTCGGGAGTTGAACACTGAAGCTTTCTTT. The encoded protein is CASSAGFRELNTEAFF.

The chain employs TRBV30 and TRBJ2-7, with D maybe TRBD1 (6 bases). CDR1 is GTSNPN, CDR2 SVGIG, per germline (reference sequence). The CDR3 has 10 amino acids. The V and J ends lost 5 bases and 7 bases respectively, with 9 bases between them. CDR3 region: CAWSGEEQYF. For the CDR3, the DNA is TGTGCCTGGTCAGGGGAGGAGCAGTACTTC.

The chain combines TRBV6-5 with TRBJ1-6, with 9 bases identical to TRBD1. The CDR3 covers 13 residues. The germline gives CDR1 MNHEY, CDR2 SVGAGI. The V and J ends lost 6 bases and 10 bases, in that order; junction bases with no gene match: 4. DNA of the CDR3: TGTGCCAGCAGGACAGGGGGTCGATCACCCCTCCACTTT. Its protein product is CASRTGGRSPLHF.

V and J are TRBV2 and TRBJ1-2; no definite D call. The CDR3 spans 14 residues. Trimming stripped 4 bases from V and 1 base from J, with 10 bases between. From germline, CDR1 is SNHLY and CDR2 FYNNEI. CDR3 sequence reads: CASSGSVINYGYTF. CDR3 nucleotide sequence: TGTGCCAGCAGTGGGTCGGTTATTAACTATGGCTACACCTTC.

The chain recombines TRBV9 with TRBJ1-4, with D possibly being TRBD1 (6 bases). Germline V gene lookup returns CDR1 SGDLS and CDR2 YYNGEE. This CDR3 region has 15 residues. Trimming pared 0 bases from V and 6 bases from J, leaving 12 bases between. The CDR3 here is CASSVGRGGDEKLFF. CDR3 nucleotides: TGTGCCAGCAGCGTAGGAAGAGGGGGGGATGAAAAACTGTTTTTT.

This clone was recorded only once. The rearrangement links TRBV4-2 to TRBJ1-2; TRBD1 is a possible D gene (5 bases). The length of the CDR3 is 13 residues. Germline assignment: CDR1 LGHNA and CDR2 YNFKEQ. With 0 bases removed from V and 7 bases from J, the gap between germline ends came to 9 bases. DNA for the CDR3: TGTGCCAGCAGCCAAGAGGGGCCTGGTGGCTACACCTTC. This encodes CASSQEGPGGYTF.